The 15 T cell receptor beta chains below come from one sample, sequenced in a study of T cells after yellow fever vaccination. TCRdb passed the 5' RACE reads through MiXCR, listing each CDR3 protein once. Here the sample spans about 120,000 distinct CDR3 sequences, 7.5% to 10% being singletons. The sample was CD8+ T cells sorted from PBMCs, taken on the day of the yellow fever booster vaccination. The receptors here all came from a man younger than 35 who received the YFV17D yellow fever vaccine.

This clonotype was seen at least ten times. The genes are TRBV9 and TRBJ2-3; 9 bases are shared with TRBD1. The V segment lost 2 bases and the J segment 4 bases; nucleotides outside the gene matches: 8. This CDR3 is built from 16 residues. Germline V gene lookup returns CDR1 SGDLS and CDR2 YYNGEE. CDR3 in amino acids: CASSVRQGDNADTQYF. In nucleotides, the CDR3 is TGTGCCAGCAGCGTTCGACAGGGGGATAATGCAGATACGCAGTATTTT.

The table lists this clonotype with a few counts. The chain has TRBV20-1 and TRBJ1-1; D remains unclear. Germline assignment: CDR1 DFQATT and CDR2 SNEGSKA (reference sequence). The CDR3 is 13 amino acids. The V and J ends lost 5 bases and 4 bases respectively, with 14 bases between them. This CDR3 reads CSAALTPFTEAFF. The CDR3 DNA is TGCAGTGCTGCCCTGACCCCGTTCACTGAAGCTTTCTTT.

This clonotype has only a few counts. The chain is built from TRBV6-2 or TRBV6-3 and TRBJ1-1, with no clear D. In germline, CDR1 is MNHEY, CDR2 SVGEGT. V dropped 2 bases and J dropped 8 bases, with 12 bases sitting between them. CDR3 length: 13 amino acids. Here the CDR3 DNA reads TGTGCCAGCAGTTACCCCCTGTTTCCGGAAGCTTTCTTT. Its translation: CASSYPLFPEAFF.

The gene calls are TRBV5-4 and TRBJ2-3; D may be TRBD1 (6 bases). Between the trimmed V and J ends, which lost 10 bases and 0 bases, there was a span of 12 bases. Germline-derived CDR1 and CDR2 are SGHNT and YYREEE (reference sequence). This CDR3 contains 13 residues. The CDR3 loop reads CASTGQSTDTQYF. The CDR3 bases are TGTGCCTCGACGGGACAAAGCACAGATACGCAGTATTTT.

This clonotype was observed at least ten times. In DNA form, the CDR3 reads TGTGCCAGCAGCTTAGTTGAGACCCAGTACTTC. This gives the protein CASSLVETQYF. This rearrangement joins TRBV11-2 to TRBJ2-5; D gene unclear. Germline lookup yields CDR1 SGHAT and CDR2 FQNNGV. The CDR3 consists of 11 residues. V was trimmed by 1 base and J by 5 bases, leaving 2 bases between them.

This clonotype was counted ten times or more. CDR3: CSVTTGGGETQYF. The DNA for the CDR3 is TGCAGCGTAACGACAGGGGGAGGGGAGACCCAGTACTTC. This chain links TRBV29-1 with TRBJ2-5, with TRBD1 identical over 9 bases. With 6 bases clipped from V and 5 bases from J, the junction kept 7 bases outside the gene matches. CDR1 is SQVTM and CDR2 is ANQGSEA in the germline V gene. CDR3 length equals 13 residues. Using reference TRBV29-1 and TRBJ2-5 for the parts outside the CDR3, the full variable domain is SAVISQKPSRDICQRGTSLTIQCQVDSQVTMMFWYRQQPGQSLTLIATANQGSEATYESGFVIDKFPISRPNLTFSTLTVSNMSPEDSSIYLCSVTTGGGETQYFGPGTRLLVL.

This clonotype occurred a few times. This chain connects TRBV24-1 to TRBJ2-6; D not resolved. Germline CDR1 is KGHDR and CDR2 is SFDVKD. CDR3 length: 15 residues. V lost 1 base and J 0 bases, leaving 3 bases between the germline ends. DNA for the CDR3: TGTGCCACCAGTGATTTCAGCTCTGGGGCCAACGTCCTGACTTTC. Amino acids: CATSDFSSGANVLTF.

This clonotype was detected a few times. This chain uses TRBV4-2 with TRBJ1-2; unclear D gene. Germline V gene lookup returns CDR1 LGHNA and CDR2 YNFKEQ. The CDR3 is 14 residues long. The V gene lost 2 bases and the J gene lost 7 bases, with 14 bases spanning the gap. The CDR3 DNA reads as TGTGCCAGCAGCCAAACCCTGGAAGACGGTGGCTACACCTTC. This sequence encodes CASSQTLEDGGYTF.

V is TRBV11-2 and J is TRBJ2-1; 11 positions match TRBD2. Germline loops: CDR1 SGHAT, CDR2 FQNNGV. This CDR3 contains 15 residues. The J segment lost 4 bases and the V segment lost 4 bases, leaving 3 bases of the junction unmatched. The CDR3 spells CASSYSGGGYNEQFF. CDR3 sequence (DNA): TGTGCCAGCAGCTATAGCGGGGGGGGATACAATGAGCAGTTCTTC. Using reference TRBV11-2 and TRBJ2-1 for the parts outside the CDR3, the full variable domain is EAGVAQSPRYKIIEKRQSVAFWCNPISGHATLYWYQQILGQGPKLLIQFQNNGVVDDSQLPKDRFSAERLKGVDSTLKIQPAKLEDSAVYLCASSYSGGGYNEQFFGPGTRLTVL.

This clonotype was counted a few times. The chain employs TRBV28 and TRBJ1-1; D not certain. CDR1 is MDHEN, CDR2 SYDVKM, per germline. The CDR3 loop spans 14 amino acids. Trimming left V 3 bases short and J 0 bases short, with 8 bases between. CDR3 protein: CASSLWQLNTEAFF. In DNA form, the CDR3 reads TGTGCCAGCAGTTTGTGGCAGTTGAACACTGAAGCTTTCTTT. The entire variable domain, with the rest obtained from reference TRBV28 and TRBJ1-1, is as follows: DVKVTQSSRYLVKRTGEKVFLECVQDMDHENMFWYRQDPGLGLRLIYFSYDVKMKEKGDIPEGYSVSREKKERFSLILESASTNQTSMYLCASSLWQLNTEAFFGQGTRLTVV.

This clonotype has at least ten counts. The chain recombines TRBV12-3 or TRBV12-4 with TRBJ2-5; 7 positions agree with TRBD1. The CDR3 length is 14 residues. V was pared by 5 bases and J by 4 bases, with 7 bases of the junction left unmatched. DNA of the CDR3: TGTGCCAGCAGTCTGGACAGGCGTGTAGAGACCCAGTACTTC. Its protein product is CASSLDRRVETQYF.

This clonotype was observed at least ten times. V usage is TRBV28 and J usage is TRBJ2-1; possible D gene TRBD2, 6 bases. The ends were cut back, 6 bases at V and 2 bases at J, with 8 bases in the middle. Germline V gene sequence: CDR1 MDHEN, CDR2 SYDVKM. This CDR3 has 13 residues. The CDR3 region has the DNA TGTGCCAGCAGGGGCGGGGCCTACAATGAGCAGTTCTTC. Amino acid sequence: CASRGGAYNEQFF.

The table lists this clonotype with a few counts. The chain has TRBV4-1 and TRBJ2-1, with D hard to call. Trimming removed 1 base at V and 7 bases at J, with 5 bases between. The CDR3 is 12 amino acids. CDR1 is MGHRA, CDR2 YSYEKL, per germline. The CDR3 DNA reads TGCGCCAGCAGCCAAGTGTTAAATGAGCAGTTCTTC. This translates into CASSQVLNEQFF.

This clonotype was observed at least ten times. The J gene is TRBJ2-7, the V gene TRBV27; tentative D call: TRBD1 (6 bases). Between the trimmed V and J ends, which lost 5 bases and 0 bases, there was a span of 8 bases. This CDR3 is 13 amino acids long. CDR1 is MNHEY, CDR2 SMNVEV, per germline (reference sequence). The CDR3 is CASSRGSSYEQYV. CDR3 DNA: TGTGCCAGCAGTAGGGGGAGCTCCTACGAGCAGTACGTC.

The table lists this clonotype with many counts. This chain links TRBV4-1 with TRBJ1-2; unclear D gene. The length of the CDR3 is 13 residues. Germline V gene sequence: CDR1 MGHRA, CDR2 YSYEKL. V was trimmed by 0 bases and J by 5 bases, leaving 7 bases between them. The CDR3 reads CASSQESGYGYTF. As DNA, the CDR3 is TGCGCCAGCAGCCAAGAATCCGGGTATGGCTACACCTTC.